This T cell receptor (beta chain) was profiled in a study of monozygotic twins with inflammatory bowel disease. To note about this clonotype: Antigen: not known.

The CDR3 is made up of 13 amino acids. CDR1 SNHLY and CDR2 FYNNEI come from the germline V gene. TCRdb processed the 5' RACE reads again and assigns one entry to each CDR3 protein, with no DNA. The sample totals around 190,000 distinct CDR3 sequences. Study-wide results and limits: Sharing of clonotypes with others was lower in IBD patients than in healthy twins, and this was especially so with disease activity.

The gene calls are TRBV2 and TRBJ2-1; TCRdb reports TRBD2, a call that lacks DNA to check it against. The sequence was obtained from a human donor with ulcerative colitis or Crohn's disease, or a healthy co-twin of an affected twin (not recorded which). Sequenced input: blood. The CDR3 region is CASRLAGYNEQFF.